These 26 T cell receptor beta chains originate from one sample sequenced in a study of PD-1 blockade in classical Hodgkin lymphoma (dated by TCRdb to about 2020). The sample's time point label is to be understood as: cycle 1 day 1 (C1D1), immediately before nivolumab initiation. All trial patients had relapsed after autologous stem cell transplantation, with cohorts A, B and C differing in prior brentuximab vedotin exposure. Magnetic negative selection with a Miltenyi CD4+ T cell isolation kit was used to purify CD4+ T cells from thawed PBMCs. Library method: the immunoSEQ multiplex PCR assay. The table comes from immuneACCESS by way of TCRdb, which keeps in-frame sequences with V and J called. Part of the clones is missing from these tables; in studies checked, under half for an unresolved V gene and the rest for unknown reasons. In this sample the table shows tens of thousands of clones, roughly 87% of which occur a single time. Jointly, the top ten make up roughly 2.3% of the sample.

Material: CD4+ T cells from blood, obtained at baseline. Receptor source: a human donor with classical Hodgkin lymphoma.

The chain joins TRBV19 to TRBJ1-2, with TRBD1 identical over 7 bases. Germline CDR1 reads LNHDA; CDR2 reads SQIVND (reference sequence). The CDR3 covers 15 residues. V dropped 7 bases and J dropped 5; count of bases not matched to a gene: 13. This CDR3 is CASNPTGDVFYGYTF. The CDR3 DNA sequence: TGTGCCAGTAACCCCACAGGGGACGTATTTTATGGCTACACCTTC.

The chain uses TRBV5-1 and TRBJ2-6; TRBD1 is a possible D gene (5 bases). Germline V gives CDR1 SGHRS, CDR2 YFSETQ. Trimming pared 6 bases from V and 0 bases from J, leaving 19 bases between. The CDR3 runs to 18 residues. The CDR3 nucleotides are TGCGCCAGCAAGGTAGGGGCAGTCGGCGGCTCTGGGGCCAACGTCCTGACTTTC. Amino acid sequence: CASKVGAVGGSGANVLTF.

This sequence joins TRBV7-2 and TRBJ2-1; D is undetermined. The CDR3 is 13 residues long. The V gene lost 7 bases and the J gene lost 5 bases, with 12 bases spanning the gap. Looked up from germline, CDR1 is SGHTA and CDR2 is FQGNSA. In nucleotides, the CDR3 is TGTGCCAGCAATTTAGGGATAAACAATGAGCAGTTCTTC. It specifies CASNLGINNEQFF.

The chain links TRBV5-5 to TRBJ2-2, with a possible D match to TRBD1 (6 bases). CDR1 and CDR2 from the germline V gene are SGHKS and YYEKEE (reference sequence). With 1 base removed from V and 4 bases from J, the gap between germline ends came to 11 bases. This CDR3 is 15 amino acids long. CDR3 coding DNA: TGTGCCAGCAGCTTGCAGGGGTCGGGCACCGGGGAGCTGTTTTTT. Translation gives CASSLQGSGTGELFF.

The chain is built from TRBV10-2 and TRBJ2-7, with D possibly being TRBD2 (6 bases). Trimming cost V 5 bases and J 0 bases, with 8 bases left between them. The V gene's germline CDR1 is WSHSY and CDR2 SAAADI. The CDR3 spans 13 residues. CDR3 in amino acids: CASSSSASYEQYF. CDR3 in DNA: TGCGCCAGCAGTTCTAGCGCCTCCTACGAGCAGTACTTC.

The chain has TRBV30 and TRBJ1-4; 8 positions agree with TRBD1. V was pared by 1 base and J by 5 bases, with 6 bases of the junction left unmatched. Germline lookup yields CDR1 GTSNPN and CDR2 SVGIG (reference sequence). The CDR3 spans 15 residues. The CDR3 protein is CAWSERQGRNEKLFF. CDR3 nucleotide sequence: TGTGCCTGGAGTGAGAGACAGGGGAGGAATGAAAAACTGTTTTTT.

The chain employs TRBV5-4 and TRBJ2-2, with TRBD2 matching over 12 bases. The CDR3 extends over 16 amino acids. Germline trimming cut 4 bases from V and 4 bases from J; bases unmatched to any gene: 5. Germline CDR1 is SGHNT and CDR2 is YYREEE (reference sequence). The CDR3: CASSPRGLAGTGELFF. CDR3 sequence (DNA): TGTGCCAGCAGCCCAAGGGGACTAGCGGGCACCGGGGAGCTGTTTTTT.

This clone came up a few times. V is TRBV5-4 and J is TRBJ1-1, with a possible D match to TRBD1 (6 bases). The CDR3 length is 14 residues. Germline V gives CDR1 SGHNT, CDR2 YYREEE (reference sequence). V shed 5 bases and J shed 3 bases, with 14 bases lying between them. The CDR3 region is CASRSQGRDTEAFF. CDR3 DNA sequence: TGTGCCAGCAGATCCCAGGGGAGGGACACTGAAGCTTTCTTT.

V usage is TRBV25-1 and J usage is TRBJ2-5; D is perhaps TRBD2 (6 bases). V lost 8 bases to trimming and J lost 5 bases, with 21 bases between them. The CDR3 loop spans 15 amino acids. Germline loops: CDR1 MGHDK, CDR2 SYGVNS. CDR3 region: CASSTRGGMGETQYF. The CDR3 bases are TGTGCCAGCTCGACCCGAGGCGGGATGGGTGAGACCCAGTACTTC.

V usage is TRBV27 and J usage is TRBJ1-6; 7 bases agree with TRBD1. Germline CDR1 is MNHEY and CDR2 is SMNVEV (reference sequence). This CDR3 is built from 15 residues. V was clipped by 3 bases and J by 8 bases; unmatched bases: 7. The CDR3 DNA is TGTGCCAGCAGTTTCCTACAGGGGAGTCATTCACCCCTCCACTTT. It yields the protein CASSFLQGSHSPLHF.

The genes are TRBV6-1 and TRBJ1-5; the D gene is possibly TRBD1 (5 bases). V was cut by 7 bases and J by 5 bases, with 18 bases left in between. Germline CDR1 is MNHNS and CDR2 is SASEGT. This CDR3 spans 15 amino acids. CDR3 sequence: CASTSPMGGDQPQHF. The CDR3 DNA sequence: TGTGCCAGCACCTCACCGATGGGGGGGGATCAGCCCCAGCATTTT.

This clone occurred a few times. This chain joins TRBV5-1 and TRBJ2-6; D might be TRBD2 (6 bases). Germline CDR1 and CDR2: SGHRS and YFSETQ. This CDR3 has 17 amino acids. The V end lost 2 bases, the J end lost 0 bases, and 12 bases lay between the germline ends. CDR3 coding DNA: TGCGCCAGCAGCTTCGGGGGAGCCTACTCTGGGGCCAACGTCCTGACTTTC. Its protein is CASSFGGAYSGANVLTF.

This CDR3 is CASSFWRGRWQPQHF. The CDR3 bases are TGTGCCAGCAGCTTCTGGCGGGGTAGATGGCAGCCCCAGCATTTT. The chain has TRBV5-6 and TRBJ1-5; D not resolved. The CDR3 runs 15 residues. The germline V gene has CDR1 SGHDT and CDR2 YYEEEE. The germline V and J ends were trimmed by 2 bases and 7 bases, with 16 bases remaining between them.

The chain carries TRBV11-2 and TRBJ2-7; tentatively, D is TRBD2 (6 bases). The length of the CDR3 is 12 residues. V was trimmed by 3 bases and J by 6 bases, leaving 9 bases between them. The germline gives CDR1 SGHAT, CDR2 FQNNGV. The CDR3 is CASSLGLREQYF. CDR3 DNA: TGTGCCAGCAGCTTGGGACTTCGCGAGCAGTACTTC.

The rearrangement uses TRBV4-3 and TRBJ1-4, with D hard to call. CDR1 is LGHNA, CDR2 YSLEER, per germline. The CDR3 has 12 amino acids. V dropped 3 bases and J dropped 8 bases, with 7 bases sitting between them. For the CDR3, the DNA is TGCGCCAGCAGCCAGCTATACGAAAAACTGTTTTTT. Amino acid sequence: CASSQLYEKLFF.

This clone was observed a single time. Written as DNA, the CDR3 is TGCGCCAGCAGCCAGCCTACAGGTGCTCTTAACTATGGCTACACCTTC. It translates to CASSQPTGALNYGYTF. The chain carries TRBV4-1 and TRBJ1-2; D perhaps matches TRBD1 (5 bases). The CDR3 is made up of 16 amino acids. The V end lost 3 bases, the J end lost 1 base, and 15 bases lay between the germline ends. The germline V gene has CDR1 MGHRA and CDR2 YSYEKL.

The chain recombines TRBV29-1 with TRBJ1-1; D not certain. CDR3 length: 13 residues. V lost 4 bases and J lost 0, with 9 bases in between. Germline CDR1 is SQVTM and CDR2 is ANQGSEA. CDR3 loop: CSVAGVLNTEAFF. CDR3 bases: TGCAGCGTTGCTGGGGTGCTGAACACTGAAGCTTTCTTT. Variable domain in full (rest from reference TRBV29-1 and TRBJ1-1): SAVISQKPSRDICQRGTSLTIQCQVDSQVTMMFWYRQQPGQSLTLIATANQGSEATYESGFVIDKFPISRPNLTFSTLTVSNMSPEDSSIYLCSVAGVLNTEAFFGQGTRLTVV.

This clone was seen a few times. The rearrangement joins TRBV14 to TRBJ2-5, with TRBD2 identical over 10 bases. V lost 0 bases to trimming and J lost 4 bases; unmatched junction nucleotides: 8. The CDR3 is 17 residues long. Germline V gives CDR1 SGHDN, CDR2 FVKESK. CDR3 bases: TGTGCCAGCAGCCAAGACCGCCTAGCGGGAGCCTCAGAGACCCAGTACTTC. As protein: CASSQDRLAGASETQYF.

V gene TRBV5-1 combines with J gene TRBJ2-2, with 8 bases fitting TRBD1. Trimming cost V 0 bases and J 5 bases; bases outside gene matches: 3. Germline values: CDR1 SGHRS, CDR2 YFSETQ. This CDR3 is built from 15 residues. The CDR3 DNA reads TGCGCCAGCAGCTTGGATACAGGGGGTACCGGGGAGCTGTTTTTT. Amino acid sequence: CASSLDTGGTGELFF.

The chain combines TRBV10-3 with TRBJ2-2, with TRBD1 matching 10 bases. Germline CDR1 reads ENHRY; CDR2 reads SYGVKD. The junction had 3 bases not matched to a gene; V was cut back by 4 bases and J by 4 bases. This CDR3 contains 15 residues. CDR3 in DNA: TGTGCCATCAGTGGGGGGACAGGGGTCACCGGGGAGCTGTTTTTT. This gives the protein CAISGGTGVTGELFF.

The chain recombines TRBV19 with TRBJ1-5, with 9 bases that match TRBD1. The CDR3 runs 14 residues. The germline V gene has CDR1 LNHDA and CDR2 SQIVND (reference sequence). After removal of 9 bases from V and 6 bases from J, the junction contained 9 bases not matched to a gene. This CDR3 reads CASDRQGGFQPQHF. The DNA of the CDR3 is TGTGCCAGCGATAGACAGGGGGGATTTCAGCCCCAGCATTTT.

J is TRBJ2-7 and V is TRBV7-9; D possibly corresponds to TRBD2 (6 bases). CDR1 is SEHNR and CDR2 is FQNEAQ in the germline V gene (reference sequence). Trimming left V 5 bases short and J 7 bases short, with 15 bases between. This CDR3 contains 13 residues. The CDR3 nucleotides read TGTGCCAGCAGCCCCGGGGACTTTGGTGAGCAGTACTTC. Encoded protein: CASSPGDFGEQYF.

This clone was seen a handful of times. One junction end does not reproduce the germline sequence, and a read error may be involved. The chain couples TRBV19 to TRBJ1-3; weak D call: TRBD1 (5 bases). The CDR3 consists of 13 residues. Germline V gives CDR1 LNHDA, CDR2 SQIVND (reference sequence). CDR3 region: CATSGSSGYTIYF. CDR3 sequence (DNA): TGTGCCACCTCAGGGAGTAGTGGATACACCATATATTTT.

The CDR3 reads CASSISYTQYF. In nucleotides, the CDR3 is TGTGCCAGTAGTATATCTTATACGCAGTATTTT. The rearrangement uses TRBV19 and TRBJ2-3; D not certain. The CDR3 length is 11 residues. V was shortened by 2 bases and J by 7 bases, with 4 bases between the two germline ends. Germline values: CDR1 LNHDA, CDR2 SQIVND (reference sequence).

The rearrangement joins TRBV7-9 to TRBJ1-5; 11 nucleotides agree with TRBD1. The ends lost 1 base at V and 3 bases at J; junction bases unmatched: 2. The CDR3 is 16 residues long. The V gene's germline CDR1 is SEHNR and CDR2 FQNEAQ (reference sequence). CDR3 sequence reads: CASSLGTGGPNQPQHF. DNA of the CDR3: TGTGCCAGCAGCTTAGGGACAGGGGGCCCCAATCAGCCCCAGCATTTT.

The CDR3 sequence: CASSLERSEQYF. The CDR3 DNA follows: TGCGCCAGCAGCTTGGAACGCTCCGAGCAGTACTTC. V and J are TRBV5-1 and TRBJ2-5, with no clear D. The J call may be mistaken, given a closer DNA end match to TRBJ2-7. Germline CDR1 reads SGHRS; CDR2 reads YFSETQ. This CDR3 contains 12 residues.